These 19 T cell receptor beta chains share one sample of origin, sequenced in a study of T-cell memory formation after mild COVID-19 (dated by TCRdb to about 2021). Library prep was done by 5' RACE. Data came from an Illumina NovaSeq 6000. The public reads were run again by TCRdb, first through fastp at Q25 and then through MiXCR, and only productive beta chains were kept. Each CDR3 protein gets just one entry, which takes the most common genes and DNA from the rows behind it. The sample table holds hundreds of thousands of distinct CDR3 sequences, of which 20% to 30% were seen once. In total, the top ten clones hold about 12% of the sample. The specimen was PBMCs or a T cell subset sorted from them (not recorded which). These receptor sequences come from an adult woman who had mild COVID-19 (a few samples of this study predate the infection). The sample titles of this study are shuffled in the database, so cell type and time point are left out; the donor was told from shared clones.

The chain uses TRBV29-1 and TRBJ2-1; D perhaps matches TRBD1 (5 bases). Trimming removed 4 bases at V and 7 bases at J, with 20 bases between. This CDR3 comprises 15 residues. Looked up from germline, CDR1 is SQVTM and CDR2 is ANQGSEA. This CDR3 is CSVGGNRLIGNEQFF. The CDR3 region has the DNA TGCAGCGTTGGCGGAAACAGGCTTATCGGGAATGAGCAGTTCTTC.

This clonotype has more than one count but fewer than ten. The CDR3, as DNA: TGTGCCAGCAGTTCACAGGGTGTTAGCTCTGGAAACACCATATATTTT. It codes for CASSSQGVSSGNTIYF. This chain joins TRBV6-5 and TRBJ1-3; D possibly corresponds to TRBD1 (6 bases). Per the germline V gene, CDR1 is MNHEY and CDR2 is SVGAGI. Trimming removed 4 bases at V and 0 bases at J, with 13 bases between. This CDR3 contains 16 residues.

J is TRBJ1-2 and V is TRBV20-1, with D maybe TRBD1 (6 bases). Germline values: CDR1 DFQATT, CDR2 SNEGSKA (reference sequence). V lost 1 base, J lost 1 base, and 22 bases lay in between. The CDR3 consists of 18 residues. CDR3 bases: TGCAGTGCTAGAGGGGGGGGGCAGACCCTCTCTCTTAACTATGGCTACACCTTC. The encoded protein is CSARGGGQTLSLNYGYTF.

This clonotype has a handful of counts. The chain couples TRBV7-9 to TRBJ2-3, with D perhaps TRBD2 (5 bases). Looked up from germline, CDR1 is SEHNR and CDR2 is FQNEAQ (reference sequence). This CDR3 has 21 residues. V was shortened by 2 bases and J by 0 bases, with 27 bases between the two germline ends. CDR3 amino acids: CASSLSNFVMRSGTSTDTQYF. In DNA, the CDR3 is TGTGCCAGCAGCTTAAGTAATTTTGTGATGAGGAGCGGTACTAGCACAGATACGCAGTATTTT.

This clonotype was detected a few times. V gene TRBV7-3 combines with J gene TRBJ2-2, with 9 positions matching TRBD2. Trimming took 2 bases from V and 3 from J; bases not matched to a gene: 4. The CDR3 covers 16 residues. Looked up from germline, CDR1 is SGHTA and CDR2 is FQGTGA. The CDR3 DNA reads TGTGCCAGCAGCTTAGGGACTAGCCCCTACACCGGGGAGCTGTTTTTT. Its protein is CASSLGTSPYTGELFF.

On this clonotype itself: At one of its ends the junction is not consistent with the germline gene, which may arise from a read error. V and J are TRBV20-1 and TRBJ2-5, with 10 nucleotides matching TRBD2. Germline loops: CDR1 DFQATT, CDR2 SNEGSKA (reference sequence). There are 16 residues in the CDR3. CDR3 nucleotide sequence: TGCAGTGCTAGACCCCGGACTAGCGGAGTCCAAAAGACCCAGTACTTC. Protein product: CSARPRTSGVQKTQYF.

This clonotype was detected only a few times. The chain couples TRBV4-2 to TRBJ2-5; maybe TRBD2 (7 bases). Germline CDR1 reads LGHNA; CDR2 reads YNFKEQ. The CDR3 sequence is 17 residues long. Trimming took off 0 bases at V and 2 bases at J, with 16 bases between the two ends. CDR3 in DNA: TGTGCCAGCAGCCAAGATTTGGGGGGGGCGAGGCAAGAGACCCAGTACTTC. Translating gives CASSQDLGGARQETQYF.

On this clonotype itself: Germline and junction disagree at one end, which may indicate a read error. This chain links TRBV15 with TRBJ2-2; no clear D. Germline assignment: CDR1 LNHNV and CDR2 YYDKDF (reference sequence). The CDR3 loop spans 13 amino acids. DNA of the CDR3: TGTGCCACCAGCGGAGAGATCGCCAGGGAGCTGTTTTTT. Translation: CATSGEIARELFF.

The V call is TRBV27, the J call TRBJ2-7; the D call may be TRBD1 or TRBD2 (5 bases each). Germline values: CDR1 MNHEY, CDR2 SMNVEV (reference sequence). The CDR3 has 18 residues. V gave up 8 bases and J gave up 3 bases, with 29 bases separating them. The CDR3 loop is CASALRSRDRLSNYEQYF. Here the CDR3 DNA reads TGTGCCAGCGCCCTCCGGTCCCGGGACCGACTATCGAACTACGAGCAGTACTTC.

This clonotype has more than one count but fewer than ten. CDR3 amino acids: CASSYRQGGIYEQYF. The CDR3 nucleotides read TGTGCCAGCAGTTACCGGCAGGGGGGGATCTACGAGCAGTACTTC. The chain joins TRBV6-2 or TRBV6-3 to TRBJ2-7; D may be TRBD1 or TRBD2 (7 bases each). CDR1 is MNHEY and CDR2 is SVGEGT in the germline V gene. The CDR3 is made up of 15 amino acids. The germline V and J ends were trimmed by 2 bases and 3 bases, with 14 bases remaining between them.

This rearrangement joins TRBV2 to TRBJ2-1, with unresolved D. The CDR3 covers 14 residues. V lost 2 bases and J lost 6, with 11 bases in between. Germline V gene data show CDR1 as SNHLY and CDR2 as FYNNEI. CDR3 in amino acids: CASSENIVGNEQFF. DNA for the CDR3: TGTGCCAGCAGTGAAAACATCGTCGGCAATGAGCAGTTCTTC.

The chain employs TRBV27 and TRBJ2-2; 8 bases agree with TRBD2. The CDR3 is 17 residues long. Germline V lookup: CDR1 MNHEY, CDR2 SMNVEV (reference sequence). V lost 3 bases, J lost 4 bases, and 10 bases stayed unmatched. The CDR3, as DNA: TGTGCCAGCAGTTTTGGACGAGCGGGGGATCCCACCGGGGAGCTGTTTTTT. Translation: CASSFGRAGDPTGELFF.

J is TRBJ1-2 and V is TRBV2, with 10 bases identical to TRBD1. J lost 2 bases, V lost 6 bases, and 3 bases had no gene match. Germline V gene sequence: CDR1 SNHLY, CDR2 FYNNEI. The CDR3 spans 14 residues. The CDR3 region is CASRWTGGNYGYTF. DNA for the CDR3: TGTGCCAGCAGATGGACAGGGGGGAACTATGGCTACACCTTC. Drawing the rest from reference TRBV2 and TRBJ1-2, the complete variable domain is EPEVTQTPSHQVTQMGQEVILRCVPISNHLYFYWYRQILGQKVEFLVSFYNNEISEKSEIFDDQFSVERPDGSNFTLKIRSTKLEDSAMYFCASRWTGGNYGYTFGSGTRLTVV.

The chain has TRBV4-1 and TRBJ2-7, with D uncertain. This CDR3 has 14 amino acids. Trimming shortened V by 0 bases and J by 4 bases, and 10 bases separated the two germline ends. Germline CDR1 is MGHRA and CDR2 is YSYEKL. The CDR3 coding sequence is TGCGCCAGCAGCCAAGATCCAGGAGATTACGAGCAGTACTTC. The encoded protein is CASSQDPGDYEQYF.

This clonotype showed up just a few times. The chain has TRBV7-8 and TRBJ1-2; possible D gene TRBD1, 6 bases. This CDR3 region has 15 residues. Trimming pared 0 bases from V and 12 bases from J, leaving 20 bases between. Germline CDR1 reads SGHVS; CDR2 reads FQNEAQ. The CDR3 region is CASSLAGHGNRGDTF. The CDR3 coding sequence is TGTGCCAGCAGCTTAGCGGGACACGGTAATCGCGGTGACACCTTC.

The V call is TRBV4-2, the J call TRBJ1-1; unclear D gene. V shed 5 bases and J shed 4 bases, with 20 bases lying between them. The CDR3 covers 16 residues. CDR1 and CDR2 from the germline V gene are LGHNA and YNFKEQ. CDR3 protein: CASSFRIRTGPTEAFF. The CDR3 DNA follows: TGTGCCAGCAGCTTCCGAATTCGGACCGGGCCCACTGAAGCTTTCTTT.

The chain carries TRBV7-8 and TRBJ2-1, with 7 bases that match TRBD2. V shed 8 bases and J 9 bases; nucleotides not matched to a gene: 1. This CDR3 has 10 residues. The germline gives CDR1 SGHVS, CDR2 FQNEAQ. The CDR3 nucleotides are TGTGCCAGCGGGGGGGTTGAGCAGTTCTTC. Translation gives CASGGVEQFF.

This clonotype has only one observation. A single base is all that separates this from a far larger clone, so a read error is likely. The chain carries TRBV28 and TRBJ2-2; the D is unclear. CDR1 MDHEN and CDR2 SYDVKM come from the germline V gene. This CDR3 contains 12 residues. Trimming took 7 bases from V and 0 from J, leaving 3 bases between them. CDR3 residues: CASIPNTGELFF. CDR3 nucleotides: TGTGCCAGCATCCCGAACACCGGGGAGCTGTTTTTT.

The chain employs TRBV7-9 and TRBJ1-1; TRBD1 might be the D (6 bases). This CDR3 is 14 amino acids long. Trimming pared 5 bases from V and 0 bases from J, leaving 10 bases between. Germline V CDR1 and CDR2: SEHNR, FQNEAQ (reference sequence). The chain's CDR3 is CASSRTVMNTEAFF. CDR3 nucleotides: TGTGCCAGCAGCCGGACAGTTATGAACACTGAAGCTTTCTTT.